Below, one T cell receptor beta chain is given with its context. This specimen comes from a study of control samples from healthy donors and cancer patients. Profiling relied on immunoSEQ multiplex PCR, and the TCRdb table lists in-frame clones only, not all of them. The data contain 140,000 to 150,000 clones, approximately 93% of them seen just once; the ten biggest clones take up roughly 5.5%. The V and J ends lost 7 bases and 4 bases respectively, with 14 bases between them. The CDR3 has 14 residues. Germline assignment: CDR1 MNHEY and CDR2 SVGAGI. This chain links TRBV6-5 with TRBJ1-5, with D possibly matching TRBD1 (5 bases). This TCR derives from a man aged 18-30 years in good health. Input material: blood. The CDR3: CASTLLGPNQPQHF. Written as DNA, the CDR3 is TGTGCCAGCACCCTCCTGGGACCTAATCAGCCCCAGCATTTT.